One sample yielded the 9 T cell receptor beta chains listed below, sequenced in a study of T cell repertoires in cytomegalovirus infection. TCRdb fed the reads into MiXCR, producing one record per CDR3 protein. This sample yields about 900,000 distinct CDR3 sequences, of which roughly 30% are seen a single time; around an eighth belongs to the top ten. For these receptors, no antigen is known. The specimen comprised cultured CD8+ T cells from PBMCs, sampled from culture after CMV antigen stimulation. These receptors were collected from a human donor in good health (CMV status not recorded). Some clones in this sample may be carry-over from other donors' samples.

V and J are TRBV6-2 or TRBV6-3 and TRBJ2-7; 10 bases agree with TRBD1. Germline V lookup: CDR1 MNHEY, CDR2 SVGEGT. The CDR3 sequence is 16 residues long. The junction had 11 bases not matched to a gene; V was cut back by 6 bases and J by 3 bases. CDR3 bases: TGTGCCAGCAGCCCACTTCCGGGACAGGGGCTCTACGAGCAGTACGTC. It translates to CASSPLPGQGLYEQYV.

This clonotype was picked up a small number of times. The rearrangement joins TRBV11-3 to TRBJ2-2, with D perhaps matching TRBD2 (5 bases). The germline V gene encodes CDR1 SGHNT and CDR2 YENEEA. There are 17 residues in the CDR3. V was trimmed by 0 bases and J by 3 bases, leaving 14 bases between them. CDR3 in amino acids: CASSLDFLGIDTGELFF. DNA of the CDR3: TGTGCCAGCAGCTTAGACTTCCTCGGGATAGACACCGGGGAGCTGTTTTTT.

This clonotype was observed a handful of times. The gene calls are TRBV10-3 and TRBJ1-2, with 7 bases identical to TRBD1. Per germline, CDR1 ENHRY and CDR2 SYGVKD. With 7 bases clipped from V and 4 bases from J, the junction kept 18 bases outside the gene matches. The CDR3 loop spans 17 amino acids. The CDR3 bases are TGTGCCATCAAAGAACAGGGCTTTGGAGGGGGCGGCTATGGCTACACCTTC. The encoded protein is CAIKEQGFGGGGYGYTF.

To note about this clonotype: The junction departs from germline at one end; a sequencing error may be responsible. The chain employs TRBV7-3 and TRBJ2-1; D perhaps matches TRBD1 (5 bases). The germline V gene encodes CDR1 SGHTA and CDR2 FQGTGA. The CDR3 is 15 amino acids. CDR3 nucleotide sequence: TGTTCCAGCAGCTCACAGGCTAGCTCCTACAATGAGCAGTTCTTC. Its translation: CSSSSQASSYNEQFF.

A single count supports this clonotype. The V call is TRBV6-2 or TRBV6-3, the J call TRBJ2-7; D is unresolved. Germline-derived CDR1 and CDR2 are MNHEY and SVGEGT. The V gene lost 0 bases and the J gene lost 3 bases, with 6 bases spanning the gap. The CDR3 has 13 residues. The CDR3 spells CASSYSGFYEQYV. CDR3 sequence (DNA): TGTGCCAGCAGTTACTCCGGGTTCTACGAGCAGTACGTC.

The rearrangement uses TRBV4-1 and TRBJ2-1; 8 positions agree with TRBD2. V was clipped by 2 bases and J by 1 base; unmatched bases: 7. This CDR3 comprises 17 residues. Germline values: CDR1 MGHRA, CDR2 YSYEKL. CDR3 in DNA: TGCGCCAGCAGCCAACTACAGGCTAGCGGGTCCTACAATGAGCAGTTCTTC. This translates into CASSQLQASGSYNEQFF.

This clonotype has more than one count but fewer than ten. The chain links TRBV6-2 or TRBV6-3 to TRBJ1-2; 7 bases fit TRBD1. J gave up 0 bases and V 6 bases, and 4 bases lay outside the gene matches. This CDR3 is 14 amino acids long. Germline V gives CDR1 MNHEY, CDR2 SVGEGT. DNA for the CDR3: TGTGCCAGCAGCGGGACAGCGTCTAACTATGGCTACACCTTC. Its protein product is CASSGTASNYGYTF.

This clonotype came up a few times. This chain joins TRBV29-1 and TRBJ1-2; D perhaps matches TRBD1 (6 bases). Germline V gene sequence: CDR1 SQVTM, CDR2 ANQGSEA. The CDR3 loop spans 13 amino acids. Trimming pared 7 bases from V and 3 bases from J, leaving 15 bases between. CDR3 DNA sequence: TGCAGCGCCCTGACAGGATTCTACTATGGCTACACCTTC. This translates into CSALTGFYYGYTF.

This clonotype came up many times. This chain links TRBV7-2 with TRBJ1-5, with a weak D call TRBD1 (6 bases). Germline V gene lookup returns CDR1 SGHTA and CDR2 FQGNSA. Trimming shortened V by 1 base and J by 2 bases, and 12 bases separated the two germline ends. The CDR3 is made up of 16 amino acids. The CDR3 is CASSLEGGGGNQPQHF. The CDR3 bases are TGTGCCAGCAGCTTAGAGGGCGGGGGCGGCAATCAGCCCCAGCATTTT.